The clone carrying this T cell receptor beta chain was found many times. Its target is not known. The entry originates in a study of Graves' ophthalmopathy and Graves' hyperthyroidism. Whole-study context: Prior to any treatment, peripheral blood was collected at the time of initial diagnosis. Study-wide findings and caveats: Most thyroid clonotypes expanded beyond 0.001 frequency were also found in blood.

Hyperthyroidism is called stable when no ophthalmopathy develops within 18 months of follow-up. Exclusion covered patients with other autoimmune diseases or uncontrolled infections (as well as pregnancy or lactation). The sequenced template was RNA, covering the TCR beta CDR3 region. The first round was an RT-PCR with HTBI primers, and the second round was a multiplex PCR. TCRdb processed the multiplex PCR reads anew with MiXCR; each CDR3 protein has one entry. Here the sample spans 500,000 to 700,000 distinct CDR3 sequences, 20% to 25% being singletons. Looked up from germline, CDR1 is SGHAT and CDR2 is FQNNGV. The CDR3 sequence is 14 residues long. The V and J ends lost 5 bases and 3 bases, in that order; junction bases with no gene match: 6.

The sample comprised peripheral blood. J is TRBJ2-7 and V is TRBV11-2; 8 bases line up with TRBD1. The TCR originated in a young woman with stable Graves' hyperthyroidism. Some clones in this sample may be carry-over from other donors' samples. This CDR3 is CASSTGQGNYEQYF. The CDR3 DNA reads as TGTGCCAGCAGCACCGGACAGGGCAACTACGAGCAGTACTTC.